Listed below are T cell receptor beta chains from one sample, sequenced in a study of liver allograft versus peripheral blood T cells. From the reads, TCRdb called clonotypes with MiXCR, one entry per CDR3 protein. The repertoire holds about 9,100 distinct CDR3 sequences, just over 20% seen once, with 5% to 6% in the top ten. The receptors shown here come from a human patient who had a liver transplant. The graft donor may have given rise to some T cells. Each CDR3 is given with its conserved first and last residue. D genes are given only for firm matches. Clone sizes are given selectively: once, few, many, or a class where the clone is expanded.

clone_size j_call v_call d_call cdr3_nt cdr3_aa
medium-sized TRBJ2-6 TRBV7-2 - TGTGCCACGGGGGGCGGCATTGGGGCCAACGTCCTGACTTTC CATGGGIGANVLTF
medium-sized TRBJ2-7 TRBV6-5 - TGTGCCAGCAGTTACCGCGGGGCAGCGCCGGACGAGCAGTACTTC CASSYRGAAPDEQYF
medium-sized TRBJ2-7 TRBV6-5 TRBD1 TGTGCCAGCAGCCGGGACAGGTCCTACGAGCAGTACTTC CASSRDRSYEQYF
- TRBJ1-5 TRBV12-3/TRBV12-4 TRBD1 TGTGCCAGCAGTTCACAGGGGAGCCAGCCCCAGCATTTT CASSSQGSQPQHF
- TRBJ1-1 TRBV9 - TGTGCCAGCAGCACCGGGGGGCGACGTGAAGCTTTCTTT CASSTGGRREAFF
- TRBJ2-3 TRBV7-9 - TGTGCCAGCAGCTTCGTTTCTGATACGCAGTATTTT CASSFVSDTQYF
medium-sized TRBJ2-7 TRBV19 TRBD1 TGTGCCAGTAGCGGACAGGGGACCTCCTACGAGCAGTACTTC CASSGQGTSYEQYF
few TRBJ2-2 TRBV9 - TGTGCCAGCAGCGTAGATAGGAGTGCGAGAAGGGAGCTGTTTTTT CASSVDRSARRELFF
- TRBJ2-6 TRBV7-9 - TGTGCCAGCAGCTTATTGGGTGGCACTGGGGCCAACGTCCTGACTTTC CASSLLGGTGANVLTF
- TRBJ1-3 TRBV28 - TGTGCCAGTACGGGAGGGCCTAGAAACACCATATATTTT CASTGGPRNTIYF
medium-sized TRBJ1-5 TRBV10-3 - TGTGCCATCAGTGAGTCGAATTTTGGGGTTAGCAATCAGCCCCAGCATTTT CAISESNFGVSNQPQHF
- TRBJ2-7 TRBV28 TRBD1 TGTGCCAGCAGCATTACCCCCCCCAGGGGGATAACCTACGAGCAGTACTTC CASSITPPRGITYEQYF
- TRBJ2-1 TRBV5-1 TRBD2 TGCGCCAGCAGCTTGGATCCTAGCGGGAGGGCCGATGAGCAGTTCTTC CASSLDPSGRADEQFF
- TRBJ2-5 TRBV28 - TGTGCCAGCAGCCTTAGAACCGGGACCCACATAGAGACCCAGTACTTC CASSLRTGTHIETQYF
few TRBJ2-2 TRBV20-1 - TGCAGTGCTACAGGGCCGAACACCGGGGAGCTGTTTTTT CSATGPNTGELFF
many TRBJ1-4 TRBV30 - TGTGCCTGGAGTATATCGGGGGCCGGAGTTGAAAAACTGTTTTTT CAWSISGAGVEKLFF
medium-sized TRBJ2-5 TRBV18 - TGTGCCAGCTCACCCCAATTAAGTCAACAAGAGACCCAGTACTTC CASSPQLSQQETQYF
- TRBJ1-2 TRBV19 - TGTGCCAGTAGTAATTCCGGATCGCGGTATGGCTACACCTTC CASSNSGSRYGYTF
- TRBJ1-1 TRBV30 TRBD1 TGTGCCTGGAAACCCACGGACAGGGGGCGCCGAGCGAACACTGAAGCTTTCTTT CAWKPTDRGRRANTEAFF
medium-sized TRBJ2-7 TRBV18 - TGTGCCAGCTCACCATCTACCGTAGGGGGTAAGCAGTACTTC CASSPSTVGGKQYF
many TRBJ2-7 TRBV7-9 TRBD1 TGTGCCAGCAGCCGTCGGACAGGGGGGTCCTACGAGCAGTACTTC CASSRRTGGSYEQYF
few TRBJ2-7 TRBV5-4 TRBD1 TGTGCCAGCAGCTCCCCCGGGACAGGGGGGATCGAGCAGTACTTC CASSSPGTGGIEQYF
few TRBJ2-7 TRBV12-3/TRBV12-4 TRBD2 TGTGCCAGCAGTTTGAGCGGGGGGGGGCAGGGTGGGGAGCAGTACTTC CASSLSGGGQGGEQYF
- TRBJ2-3 TRBV6-1 TRBD1 TGTGCCAGCAAACTCACAGGGGCCCGGGATACGCAGTATTTT CASKLTGARDTQYF
medium-sized TRBJ2-3 TRBV10-3 - TGTGCCATCAGTGAGTCGCAGACGACAGATACGCAGTATTTT CAISESQTTDTQYF
medium-sized TRBJ1-2 TRBV10-3 - TGTGCCATCAGAGAGGGTTCGGGGGCAAACTATGGCTACACCTTC CAIREGSGANYGYTF
medium-sized TRBJ1-1 TRBV29-1 - TGCAGCGTTGAACAGGACAACACTGAAGCTTTCTTT CSVEQDNTEAFF
few TRBJ1-2 TRBV19 - TGTGCCAGTAGTATGGAACGGCTTACCCGCTATGGCTACACCTTC CASSMERLTRYGYTF
few TRBJ2-7 TRBV10-3 - TGTGCCTCCCTAGGCCAGGGAGGCGACGAGCAGTACTTC CASLGQGGDEQYF
medium-sized TRBJ1-1 TRBV27 - TGTGCCAGCAGTTCACCTCCCGGGGGGACTGAAGCTTTCTTT CASSSPPGGTEAFF
medium-sized TRBJ1-1 TRBV27 - TGTGCCAGCAGTTTAAACCCAGGGCAAAACACTGAAGCTTTCTTT CASSLNPGQNTEAFF
many TRBJ2-2 TRBV24-1 - TGTGCCACCAGTGATGAGGACGGAAGGTTCACCGGGGAGCTGTTTTTT CATSDEDGRFTGELFF
medium-sized TRBJ2-2 TRBV19 TRBD1 TGTGCCAGTAGTATAGGCCGACAGGGCGGCACCGGGGAGCTGTTTTTT CASSIGRQGGTGELFF
- TRBJ1-5 TRBV7-2 TRBD1 TGTGCCAGCAGCTCGGGACAGAAGTATGGTCAGCCCCAGCATTTT CASSSGQKYGQPQHF
medium-sized TRBJ1-1 TRBV27 - TGTGCCAGCAGTTTATTGGCCAGCTATCTGAACACTGAAGCTTTCTTT CASSLLASYLNTEAFF
many TRBJ1-2 TRBV28 - TGTGCCAGCAGTCCTGACACCGACTATGGCTACACCTTC CASSPDTDYGYTF
- TRBJ2-7 TRBV30 TRBD2 TGTGCCTGGAGTTTGAGCGGGAGAGGTTTCGAGCAGTACTTC CAWSLSGRGFEQYF
medium-sized TRBJ2-7 TRBV6-1 - TGTGCCAGCAGTGCGCAGCCATCCTACGAGCAGTACTTC CASSAQPSYEQYF
many TRBJ1-2 TRBV6-5 TRBD1 TGTGCCAGCAGTAGGGGGACAGGGGGCTTGGGCTACACCTTC CASSRGTGGLGYTF
medium-sized TRBJ2-7 TRBV19 TRBD1 TGTGCCAGTAGTATCCGGACAGGGATAGGTGGTGGGTCAGACGAGCAGTACTTC CASSIRTGIGGGSDEQYF